The source of this TCR beta chain is a study of shared clonotypes between healthy human individuals. Whole-study context: Each donor had three CD4 naive, three CD4 memory, two CD8 naive and one CD8 memory plate.

Assay: immunoSEQ multiplex PCR; the TCRdb copy retains only in-frame clones and omits some. The sample shows 2 million to 2.5 million clones, around 90% of them seen only once. The donors were adults (healthy and HIV-negative) with no recent acute infections or vaccinations. The germline V gene has CDR1 SNHLY and CDR2 FYNNEI. This CDR3 contains 13 residues. V dropped 4 bases and J dropped 6; count of bases not matched to a gene: 6. Sequencing was carried out using naive CD4+ T cells from PBMCs. The subset was: CD45RA+ positively selected. This chain links TRBV2 with TRBJ2-7; 7 positions match TRBD1. This TCR came from a man between 18 and 29 years old in good health. Some clones in this sample may be carry-over from other donors' samples. CDR3 amino acids: CASSVRPGGEQYF. CDR3 nucleotide sequence: TGTGCCAGCAGTGTAAGGCCAGGGGGCGAGCAGTACTTC. The complete variable domain, with remaining parts taken from reference TRBV2 and TRBJ2-7, reads EPEVTQTPSHQVTQMGQEVILRCVPISNHLYFYWYRQILGQKVEFLVSFYNNEISEKSEIFDDQFSVERPDGSNFTLKIRSTKLEDSAMYFCASSVRPGGEQYFGPGTRLTVT.